The 22 T cell receptor beta chains below come from one sample, sequenced in a study of blood T cell repertoires in COVID-19. Generated by immunoSEQ multiplex PCR, the TCRdb table keeps only in-frame clones and is missing some. The sample holds about 34,000 clones, approximately 88% seen once. Sequenced material: peripheral blood. The receptors were gathered from a man in his sixties with active COVID-19.

The chain joins TRBV7-9 to TRBJ2-1, with 8 bases fitting TRBD2. The CDR3 is 16 residues long. The V gene end was trimmed by 2 bases and the J gene end by 2 bases; junction bases not matched to a gene: 5. Germline V gene lookup returns CDR1 SEHNR and CDR2 FQNEAQ (reference sequence). In DNA, the CDR3 is TGTGCCAGCAGCTTATTCGCGGGAGGAACCTACAATGAGCAGTTCTTC. It translates to CASSLFAGGTYNEQFF.

The J gene is TRBJ1-1, the V gene TRBV5-4; 9 nucleotides align to TRBD1. V shed 2 bases and J 3 bases; nucleotides not matched to a gene: 2. This CDR3 has 14 amino acids. From germline, CDR1 is SGHNT and CDR2 YYREEE (reference sequence). CDR3 sequence (DNA): TGTGCCAGCAGCTTACGGACAGGGGACACTGAAGCTTTCTTT. It translates to CASSLRTGDTEAFF.

The chain has TRBV20-1 and TRBJ2-1, with a tentative D call TRBD2 (5 bases). CDR1 DFQATT and CDR2 SNEGSKA come from the germline V gene (reference sequence). Trimming took 5 bases from V and 7 from J, leaving 9 bases between them. The CDR3 covers 11 residues. The CDR3: CSAERANEQFF. DNA of the CDR3: TGCAGTGCTGAGAGGGCTAATGAGCAGTTCTTC.

The V gene is TRBV6-4, the J gene TRBJ2-1, with TRBD1 identical over 9 bases. The CDR3 length is 14 residues. Germline V gives CDR1 MRHNA, CDR2 SNTAGT. V lost 8 bases, J lost 2 bases, and 4 bases stayed unmatched. CDR3 bases: TGTGCCAGCGGTACAGGGGGCCCCTACAATGAGCAGTTCTTC. Protein product: CASGTGGPYNEQFF.

This chain uses TRBV12-3 or TRBV12-4 with TRBJ1-2, with D perhaps matching TRBD1 (5 bases). Between the trimmed V and J ends, which lost 5 bases and 7 bases, there was a span of 11 bases. This CDR3 has 12 residues. The CDR3 region is CASSDGTTGYTF. As DNA, the CDR3 is TGTGCCAGCAGTGATGGGACTACTGGCTACACCTTC.

The J gene is TRBJ2-1, the V gene TRBV11-2, with TRBD2 matching 15 bases. Per the germline V gene, CDR1 is SGHAT and CDR2 is FQNNGV. The CDR3 covers 19 residues. The V gene end was trimmed by 0 bases and the J gene end by 6 bases; junction bases not matched to a gene: 9. In DNA form, the CDR3 reads TGTGCCAGCAGCTTAGATGGACTAGCGGGAGGGGTGAAACTCAATGAGCAGTTCTTC. The encoded protein is CASSLDGLAGGVKLNEQFF.

CDR3 sequence (DNA): TGTGCCAGCAGCTTAGACGGGACTACTTACAATGAGCAGTTCTTC. Its protein is CASSLDGTTYNEQFF. V usage is TRBV11-2 and J usage is TRBJ2-1; 7 nucleotides align to TRBD2. This CDR3 has 15 amino acids. Looked up from germline, CDR1 is SGHAT and CDR2 is FQNNGV. The V gene end was trimmed by 0 bases and the J gene end by 4 bases; junction bases not matched to a gene: 3. The full variable domain, its missing parts supplied by reference TRBV11-2 and TRBJ2-1, is EAGVAQSPRYKIIEKRQSVAFWCNPISGHATLYWYQQILGQGPKLLIQFQNNGVVDDSQLPKDRFSAERLKGVDSTLKIQPAKLEDSAVYLCASSLDGTTYNEQFFGPGTRLTVL.

V usage is TRBV9 and J usage is TRBJ2-7, with TRBD2 matching 9 bases. V was clipped by 0 bases and J by 1 base; unmatched bases: 2. The germline V gene has CDR1 SGDLS and CDR2 YYNGEE. The CDR3 covers 15 residues. The CDR3 loop reads CASSVGAGGSYEQYF. The CDR3 nucleotides are TGTGCCAGCAGCGTAGGAGCGGGAGGATCCTACGAGCAGTACTTC. The variable domain in full, completed from reference TRBV9 and TRBJ2-7, reads DSGVTQTPKHLITATGQRVTLRCSPRSGDLSVYWYQQSLDQGLQFLIQYYNGEERAKGNILERFSAQQFPDLHSELNLSSLELGDSALYFCASSVGAGGSYEQYFGPGTRLTVT.

The chain recombines TRBV2 with TRBJ2-1; the match to TRBD1 covers 7 bases. V lost 2 bases, J lost 1 base, and 2 bases stayed unmatched. In germline, CDR1 is SNHLY, CDR2 FYNNEI. This CDR3 has 15 residues. The CDR3 region is CASSERGRSYNEQFF. The CDR3 coding sequence is TGTGCCAGCAGTGAAAGGGGGCGGTCCTACAATGAGCAGTTCTTC.

This chain connects TRBV23-1 to TRBJ1-6; D may be TRBD1 (6 bases). TRBV23-1 is an ORF; its function is uncertain. Trimming cost V 3 bases and J 0 bases, with 12 bases left between them. CDR3 length: 17 residues. Here the CDR3 reads CASSHNTGSSYNSPLHF. The CDR3 nucleotides are TGCGCCAGCAGTCATAATACAGGGAGCTCCTATAATTCACCCCTCCACTTT.

CDR3 in amino acids: CASSPDGGFGKKDEQFF. CDR3 DNA: TGTGCCAGCAGCCCAGACGGCGGCTTTGGAAAAAAGGATGAGCAGTTCTTC. The chain is built from TRBV7-8 and TRBJ2-1, with D uncertain. The CDR3 sequence is 17 residues long. The V gene's germline CDR1 is SGHVS and CDR2 FQNEAQ. With 5 bases removed from V and 8 bases from J, the gap between germline ends came to 25 bases.

For the CDR3, the DNA is TGTGCCAGCTCCCGGGCAACTAATGAAAAACTGTTTTTT. Translated: CASSRATNEKLFF. This sequence joins TRBV25-1 and TRBJ1-4; no clear D gene. Trimming shortened V by 8 bases and J by 0 bases, and 7 bases separated the two germline ends. CDR1 is MGHDK, CDR2 SYGVNS, per germline. CDR3 size: 13 residues.

The chain recombines TRBV5-1 with TRBJ2-7; TRBD1 matches 9 bases. Germline CDR1 and CDR2: SGHRS and YFSETQ. The CDR3 extends over 16 amino acids. V dropped 0 bases and J dropped 3; count of bases not matched to a gene: 7. CDR3 DNA: TGCGCCAGCAGCTTGGGAAGGACAGGGGTGATCTACGAGCAGTACTTC. Its translation: CASSLGRTGVIYEQYF.

A single count supports this clone. J is TRBJ2-1 and V is TRBV2, with 13 bases matching TRBD2. CDR3 size: 18 residues. With 1 base clipped from V and 10 bases from J, the junction kept 13 bases outside the gene matches. The germline V gene has CDR1 SNHLY and CDR2 FYNNEI. CDR3 sequence reads: CASSEERAGLAGVLEQFF. The CDR3 nucleotides read TGTGCCAGCAGTGAAGAGAGGGCTGGACTAGCGGGAGTTTTAGAGCAGTTCTTC.

The rearrangement uses TRBV7-2 and TRBJ2-7; possible D gene TRBD2, 6 bases. Germline-derived CDR1 and CDR2 are SGHTA and FQGNSA. CDR3 length: 16 amino acids. Trimming removed 3 bases from V and 6 bases from J, with 21 bases in between. CDR3 nucleotide sequence: TGTGCCAGCAGCTTGTTGGGTCGGGGGAGCCCATCCGAGCAGTACTTC. This sequence encodes CASSLLGRGSPSEQYF. Together with reference TRBV7-2 and TRBJ2-7, the CDR3 gives the full variable domain: GAGVSQSPSNKVTEKGKDVELRCDPISGHTALYWYRQSLGQGLEFLIYFQGNSAPDKSGLPSDRFSAERTGGSVSTLTIQRTQQEDSAVYLCASSLLGRGSPSEQYFGPGTRLTVT.

The chain has TRBV6-4 and TRBJ1-2; the D gene is possibly TRBD1 (6 bases). The CDR3 spans 16 residues. Germline V gene data show CDR1 as MRHNA and CDR2 as SNTAGT. V lost 4 bases, J lost 3 bases, and 18 bases lay in between. CDR3 DNA sequence: TGTGCCAGCAGTGTCGCTGACAGGACTCCTCACTATGGCTACACCTTC. Translation: CASSVADRTPHYGYTF.

The V and J genes are TRBV5-4 and TRBJ2-3, with no clear D. The germline CDR1 and CDR2 sequences are SGHNT and YYREEE (reference sequence). V lost 4 bases and J lost 6, with 9 bases in between. The CDR3 is made up of 12 amino acids. CDR3 nucleotide sequence: TGTGCCAGCAGCCCGAACGGGGATACGCAGTATTTT. Translating it yields CASSPNGDTQYF.

V gene TRBV5-1 combines with J gene TRBJ1-1, with a weak D call TRBD1 (6 bases). The ends were cut back, 0 bases at V and 0 bases at J, with 9 bases in the middle. The CDR3 sequence is 15 residues long. In germline, CDR1 is SGHRS, CDR2 YFSETQ. CDR3 protein: CASSLVSGVNTEAFF. In DNA, the CDR3 is TGCGCCAGCAGCTTGGTTTCAGGGGTGAACACTGAAGCTTTCTTT. Based on the CDR3 plus reference TRBV5-1 and TRBJ1-1, the full variable domain is KAGVTQTPRYLIKTRGQQVTLSCSPISGHRSVSWYQQTPGQGLQFLFEYFSETQRNKGNFPGRFSGRQFSNSRSEMNVSTLELGDSALYLCASSLVSGVNTEAFFGQGTRLTVV.

The chain employs TRBV28 and TRBJ1-2; the match to TRBD1 covers 7 bases. The germline V gene encodes CDR1 MDHEN and CDR2 SYDVKM. The ends lost 7 bases at V and 3 bases at J; junction bases unmatched: 5. There are 13 residues in the CDR3. DNA for the CDR3: TGTGCCAGCACCCCAGGGGGGCACTATGGCTACACCTTC. It yields the protein CASTPGGHYGYTF.

This rearrangement joins TRBV10-3 to TRBJ2-7; 8 nucleotides align to TRBD2. The ends lost 6 bases at V and 4 bases at J; junction bases unmatched: 14. This CDR3 has 16 residues. Germline values: CDR1 ENHRY, CDR2 SYGVKD. The CDR3 loop reads CAISPTSDKGGYEQYF. For the CDR3, the DNA is TGTGCCATCAGCCCGACTAGCGATAAGGGAGGATACGAGCAGTACTTC.

Sample share makes this clone medium-sized. The chain recombines TRBV7-9 with TRBJ1-3; tentative D call: TRBD1 (5 bases). This CDR3 comprises 16 residues. V lost 5 bases and J lost 0, with 14 bases in between. CDR1 and CDR2 (germline): SEHNR, FQNEAQ (reference sequence). The CDR3 reads CASSPTRASSGNTIYF. In nucleotides, the CDR3 is TGTGCCAGCAGCCCGACCAGGGCCAGCTCTGGAAACACCATATATTTT. Filled out from reference TRBV7-9 and TRBJ1-3, the complete variable domain reads DTGVSQNPRHKITKRGQNVTFRCDPISEHNRLYWYRQTLGQGPEFLTYFQNEAQLEKSRLLSDRFSAERPKGSFSTLEIQRTEQGDSAMYLCASSPTRASSGNTIYFGEGSWLTVV.

The chain has TRBV5-5 and TRBJ2-5; D perhaps matches TRBD1 (5 bases). This CDR3 has 13 amino acids. CDR1 is SGHKS, CDR2 YYEKEE, per germline (reference sequence). Trimming pared 1 base from V and 3 bases from J, leaving 7 bases between. CDR3 sequence (DNA): TGTGCCAGCAGCTTGAAGGACAAAGAGACCCAGTACTTC. Protein: CASSLKDKETQYF.